These 16 T cell receptor beta chains originate from one sample sequenced in a study of T cell repertoires in cytomegalovirus infection. MiXCR was run by TCRdb on the reads, yielding one entry per CDR3 protein. Of approximately 130,000 distinct CDR3 sequences detected, 7% to 9.5% appear once; the ten largest clones hold roughly 9.1%. The sequenced sample was PBMCs. These receptors originate from a human donor in good health (CMV status not recorded). Some clones in this sample may be carry-over from other donors' samples.

The sample holds many counts of this clonotype. The chain combines TRBV6-2 or TRBV6-3 with TRBJ1-1; maybe TRBD1 (5 bases). Trimming pared 7 bases from V and 5 bases from J, leaving 8 bases between. This CDR3 is 11 amino acids long. Per the germline V gene, CDR1 is MNHEY and CDR2 is SVGEGT. The CDR3 DNA reads TGTGCCAGCACCAGGGATACTGAAGCTTTCTTT. It is translated as CASTRDTEAFF.

This clonotype showed up many times. The V call is TRBV28, the J call TRBJ1-5; maybe TRBD1 (6 bases). In germline, CDR1 is MDHEN, CDR2 SYDVKM. The CDR3 is 15 amino acids. The ends were cut back, 5 bases at V and 8 bases at J, with 19 bases in the middle. Here the CDR3 DNA reads TGTGCCAGCAGTCGACAGGTCAGTGGGGTAGAGCCCCAGCATTTT. Amino acid sequence: CASSRQVSGVEPQHF. Together with reference TRBV28 and TRBJ1-5, the CDR3 gives the full variable domain: DVKVTQSSRYLVKRTGEKVFLECVQDMDHENMFWYRQDPGLGLRLIYFSYDVKMKEKGDIPEGYSVSREKKERFSLILESASTNQTSMYLCASSRQVSGVEPQHFGDGTRLSIL.

This clonotype occurred many times. The CDR3 is CASKGPKSTDTQYF. The CDR3 DNA follows: TGTGCCAGCAAAGGACCGAAAAGCACAGATACGCAGTATTTT. The J gene is TRBJ2-3, the V gene TRBV6-5, with D uncertain. Germline V CDR1 and CDR2: MNHEY, SVGAGI. CDR3 length: 14 amino acids. V was cut by 7 bases and J by 0 bases, with 11 bases left in between.

This clonotype came up a few times. V usage is TRBV28 and J usage is TRBJ1-2; 9 positions match TRBD1. The CDR3 loop spans 16 amino acids. Germline-derived CDR1 and CDR2 are MDHEN and SYDVKM. The J segment lost 3 bases and the V segment lost 5 bases, leaving 10 bases of the junction unmatched. The CDR3: CASSRPLDRGHYGYTF. CDR3 bases: TGTGCCAGCAGTCGGCCCTTGGACAGGGGACACTATGGCTACACCTTC.

This clonotype was seen a handful of times. This chain joins TRBV20-1 and TRBJ2-7; TRBD1 agrees at 8 bases. The CDR3 is 14 residues long. V trimming: 6 bases; J trimming: 2 bases; junction bases outside the gene matches: 9. The germline gives CDR1 DFQATT, CDR2 SNEGSKA (reference sequence). The CDR3 spells CSARIQGEAYEQYF. CDR3 nucleotide sequence: TGCAGTGCCCGAATACAGGGGGAGGCCTACGAGCAGTACTTC.

This clonotype was counted between two and nine times. CDR3 nucleotide sequence: TGCGCCAGCAGCCAACAGGGGGCTGGTCCCGGGGAGCTGTTTTTT. Its translation is CASSQQGAGPGELFF. The J gene is TRBJ2-2, the V gene TRBV4-1, with 8 bases aligning to TRBD1. With V trimmed by 2 bases and J by 6 bases, 5 bases remained unmatched. Germline assignment: CDR1 MGHRA and CDR2 YSYEKL. The CDR3 covers 15 residues.

The rearrangement links TRBV28 to TRBJ2-7, with 8 bases matching TRBD1. The CDR3 contains 17 residues. With V trimmed by 2 bases and J by 2 bases, 11 bases remained unmatched. CDR1 is MDHEN and CDR2 is SYDVKM in the germline V gene. The CDR3 sequence is CASSLPEQGDSPYEQYF. CDR3 DNA sequence: TGTGCCAGCAGTTTACCGGAACAGGGGGACAGCCCCTACGAGCAGTACTTC. Full variable domain (outside the CDR3, taken from reference TRBV28 and TRBJ2-7): DVKVTQSSRYLVKRTGEKVFLECVQDMDHENMFWYRQDPGLGLRLIYFSYDVKMKEKGDIPEGYSVSREKKERFSLILESASTNQTSMYLCASSLPEQGDSPYEQYFGPGTRLTVT.

This clonotype was counted many times. The chain uses TRBV12-3 or TRBV12-4 and TRBJ2-3; D is uncertain. The CDR3 loop spans 13 amino acids. With 3 bases removed from V and 3 bases from J, the gap between germline ends came to 7 bases. In DNA form, the CDR3 reads TGTGCCAGCAGTTTCGAAGTTACAGATACGCAGTATTTT. Translating it yields CASSFEVTDTQYF.

In its sample, this clonotype was seen many times. The V gene is TRBV19, the J gene TRBJ1-5; D not certain. Germline assignment: CDR1 LNHDA and CDR2 SQIVND (reference sequence). The V gene lost 7 bases and the J gene lost 3 bases, with 10 bases spanning the gap. This CDR3 spans 13 amino acids. In DNA form, the CDR3 reads TGTGCCAGTATGAATTTTCCCAATCAGCCCCAGCATTTT. As protein: CASMNFPNQPQHF.

At least ten counts were recorded for this clonotype. This chain joins TRBV6-1 and TRBJ1-1; D not certain. V was cut by 4 bases and J by 1 base, with 13 bases left in between. Per the germline V gene, CDR1 is MNHNS and CDR2 is SASEGT. This CDR3 contains 15 residues. The CDR3 here is CASSGLLTPNTEAFF. CDR3 bases: TGTGCCAGCAGTGGGCTATTGACCCCGAACACTGAAGCTTTCTTT.

This clonotype was seen many times. The rearrangement links TRBV28 to TRBJ1-1; possible D gene TRBD1, 5 bases. Germline V gives CDR1 MDHEN, CDR2 SYDVKM. Trimming pared 6 bases from V and 3 bases from J, leaving 17 bases between. The CDR3 is 15 amino acids. The CDR3 spells CASSPDGRAYTEAFF. The CDR3 DNA reads as TGTGCCAGCAGCCCAGATGGCAGGGCATACACTGAAGCTTTCTTT.

This clonotype occurred many times. The gene calls are TRBV28 and TRBJ2-7; a weak D match, TRBD1 (5 bases). Germline CDR1 and CDR2: MDHEN and SYDVKM. This CDR3 has 15 residues. Trimming shortened V by 2 bases and J by 4 bases, and 15 bases separated the two germline ends. The CDR3 bases are TGTGCCAGCAGTTTAACCCAGGGTTTATCATACGAGCAGTACTTC. This encodes CASSLTQGLSYEQYF.

This clonotype was seen repeatedly, ten times or more. This chain connects TRBV18 to TRBJ1-1, with D perhaps matching TRBD1 (5 bases). This CDR3 spans 16 amino acids. CDR1 KGHSH and CDR2 LQKENI come from the germline V gene. V dropped 2 bases and J dropped 1 base, with 14 bases sitting between them. In DNA, the CDR3 is TGTGCCAGCTCACCAGACGCCGGGGCGTCGAACACTGAAGCTTTCTTT. Translation gives CASSPDAGASNTEAFF.

This clonotype was counted at least ten times. The chain is built from TRBV7-2 and TRBJ1-1; the D gene is possibly TRBD1 (5 bases). The length of the CDR3 is 16 residues. Germline CDR1 and CDR2: SGHTA and FQGNSA. Trimming took off 1 base at V and 0 bases at J, with 12 bases between the two ends. For the CDR3, the DNA is TGTGCCAGCAGCTTAGTAGGGGCTACTATGAACACTGAAGCTTTCTTT. Protein sequence: CASSLVGATMNTEAFF. The full variable domain, in which reference TRBV7-2 and TRBJ1-1 provide the parts outside the CDR3, is GAGVSQSPSNKVTEKGKDVELRCDPISGHTALYWYRQSLGQGLEFLIYFQGNSAPDKSGLPSDRFSAERTGGSVSTLTIQRTQQEDSAVYLCASSLVGATMNTEAFFGQGTRLTVV.

This clonotype has at least ten counts. V is TRBV28 and J is TRBJ2-3; no clear D gene. CDR1 is MDHEN and CDR2 is SYDVKM in the germline V gene. This CDR3 is 12 amino acids long. Trimming left V 7 bases short and J 6 bases short, with 11 bases between. CDR3 in amino acids: CASITGRDTQYF. The DNA of the CDR3 is TGTGCCAGCATCACCGGGCGGGATACGCAGTATTTT.

This clonotype was seen more than once but under ten times. This chain links TRBV6-6 with TRBJ1-1; a possible D gene is TRBD1 (5 bases). This CDR3 region has 15 residues. The V end was cut by 6 bases, the J end by 0 bases, with 14 bases between. Per the germline V gene, CDR1 is MNHNY and CDR2 is SVGAGI (reference sequence). CDR3 residues: CASRPGWGMNTEAFF. In DNA form, the CDR3 reads TGTGCCAGCAGACCCGGGTGGGGGATGAACACTGAAGCTTTCTTT.